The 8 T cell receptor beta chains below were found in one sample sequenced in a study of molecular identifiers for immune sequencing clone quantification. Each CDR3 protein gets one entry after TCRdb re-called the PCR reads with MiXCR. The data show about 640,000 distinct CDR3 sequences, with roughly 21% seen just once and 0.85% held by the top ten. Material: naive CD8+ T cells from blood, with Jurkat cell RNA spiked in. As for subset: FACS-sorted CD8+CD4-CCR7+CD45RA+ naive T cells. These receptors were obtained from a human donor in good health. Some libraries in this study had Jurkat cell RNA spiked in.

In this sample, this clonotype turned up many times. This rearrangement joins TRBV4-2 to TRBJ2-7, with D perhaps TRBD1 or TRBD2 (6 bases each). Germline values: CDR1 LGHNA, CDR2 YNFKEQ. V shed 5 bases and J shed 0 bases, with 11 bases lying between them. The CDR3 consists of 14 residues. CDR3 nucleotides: TGTGCCAGCAGCTTACCGGGGGCCTCCTACGAGCAGTACTTC. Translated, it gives CASSLPGASYEQYF.

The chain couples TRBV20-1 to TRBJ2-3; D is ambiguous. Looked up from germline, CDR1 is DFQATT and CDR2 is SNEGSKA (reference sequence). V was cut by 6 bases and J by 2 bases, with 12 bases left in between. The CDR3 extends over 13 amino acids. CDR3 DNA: TGCAGTGCGGAAAATACTTACACAGATACGCAGTATTTT. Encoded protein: CSAENTYTDTQYF.

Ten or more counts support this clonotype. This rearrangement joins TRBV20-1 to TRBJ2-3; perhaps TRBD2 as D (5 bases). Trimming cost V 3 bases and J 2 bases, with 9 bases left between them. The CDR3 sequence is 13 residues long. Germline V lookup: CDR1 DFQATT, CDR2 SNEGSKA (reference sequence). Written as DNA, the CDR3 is TGCAGTGCTAGGTCGGGATACACAGATACGCAGTATTTT. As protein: CSARSGYTDTQYF.

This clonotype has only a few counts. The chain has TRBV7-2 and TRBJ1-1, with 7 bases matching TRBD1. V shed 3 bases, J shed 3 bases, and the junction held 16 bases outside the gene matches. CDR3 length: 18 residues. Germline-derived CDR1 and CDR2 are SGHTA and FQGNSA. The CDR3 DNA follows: TGTGCCAGCAGCTTCGGCGGGAGGGGGCAGGCGCTGGACACTGAAGCTTTCTTT. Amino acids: CASSFGGRGQALDTEAFF.

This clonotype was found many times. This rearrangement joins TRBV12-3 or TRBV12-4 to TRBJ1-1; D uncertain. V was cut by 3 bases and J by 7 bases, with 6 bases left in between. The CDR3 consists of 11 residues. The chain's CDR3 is CASSFVGEAFF. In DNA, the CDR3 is TGTGCCAGCAGTTTTGTGGGTGAAGCTTTCTTT.

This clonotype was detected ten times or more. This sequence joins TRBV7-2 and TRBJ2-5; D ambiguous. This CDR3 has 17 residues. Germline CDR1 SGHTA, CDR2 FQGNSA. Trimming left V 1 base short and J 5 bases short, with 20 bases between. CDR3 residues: CASSLGVGGRQSETQYF. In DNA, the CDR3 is TGTGCCAGCAGCTTAGGGGTGGGCGGCAGGCAGTCGGAGACCCAGTACTTC.

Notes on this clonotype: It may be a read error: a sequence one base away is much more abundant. CDR3 sequence: CASSFHGALSVTTYNEQFF. The CDR3 DNA is TGTGCCAGCAGCTTCCACGGGGCTCTTAGCGTCACCACCTACAATGAGCAGTTCTTC. The rearrangement links TRBV7-2 to TRBJ2-1; D might be TRBD1 or TRBD2, each matching 5 bases. The CDR3 spans 19 residues. V dropped 3 bases and J dropped 2 bases, with 23 bases sitting between them. CDR1 is SGHTA and CDR2 is FQGNSA in the germline V gene.

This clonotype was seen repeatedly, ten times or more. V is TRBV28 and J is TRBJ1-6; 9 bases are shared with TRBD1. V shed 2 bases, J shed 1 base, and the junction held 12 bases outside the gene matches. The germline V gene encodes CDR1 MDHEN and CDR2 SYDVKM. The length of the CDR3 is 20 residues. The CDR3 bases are TGTGCCAGCAGTTTACGGGACAGGGCCTCCAGTGGGTCCTATAATTCACCCCTCCACTTT. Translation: CASSLRDRASSGSYNSPLHF.